This note documents a single TCR beta chain sequence. The record originates from a study of technical replicates of blood from a few donors. The CDR3 has 17 amino acids. V shed 4 bases, J shed 0 bases, and the junction held 6 bases outside the gene matches. CDR1 is SGHNT, CDR2 YYREEE, per germline (reference sequence). TCRdb keeps only in-frame clones here, not all; method: immunoSEQ multiplex PCR. Among 45,000 to 65,000 clones, 94% were seen once, and the ten largest hold approximately 0.2%. The J gene is TRBJ2-6, the V gene TRBV5-4; 8 bases match TRBD1. Sequenced input: T cells isolated from PBMCs. The receptor comes from a human donor in good health. CDR3: CASSTRDRSSGANVLTF. The CDR3 DNA reads as TGTGCCAGCAGCACCCGGGACAGGAGCTCTGGGGCCAACGTCCTGACTTTC.